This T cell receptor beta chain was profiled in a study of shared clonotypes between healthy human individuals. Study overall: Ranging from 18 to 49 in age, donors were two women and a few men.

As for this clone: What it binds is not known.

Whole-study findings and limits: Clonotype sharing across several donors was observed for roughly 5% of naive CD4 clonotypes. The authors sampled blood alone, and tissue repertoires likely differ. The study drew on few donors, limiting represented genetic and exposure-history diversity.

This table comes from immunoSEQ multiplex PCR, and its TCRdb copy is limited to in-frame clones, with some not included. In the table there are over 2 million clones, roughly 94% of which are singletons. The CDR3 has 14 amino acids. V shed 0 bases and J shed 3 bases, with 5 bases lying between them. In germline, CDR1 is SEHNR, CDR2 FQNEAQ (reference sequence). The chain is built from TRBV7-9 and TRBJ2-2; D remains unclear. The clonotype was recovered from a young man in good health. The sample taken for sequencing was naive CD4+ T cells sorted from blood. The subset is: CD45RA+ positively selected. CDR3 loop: CASSLAVDTGELFF. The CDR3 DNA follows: TGTGCCAGCAGCTTAGCTGTGGACACCGGGGAGCTGTTTTTT.